Listed below are T cell receptor beta chains from one sample, sequenced in a study of cytomegalovirus exposure and HLA in healthy donors. Generated by immunoSEQ multiplex PCR, the TCRdb table keeps only in-frame clones and is missing some. The repertoire holds around 200,000 clones, 84% seen once, with under 1.5% in the top ten. Sequenced sample: PBMCs. These receptor sequences come from a girl between 2 and 10 years old in good health and CMV-seropositive. CDR3s include the opening cysteine and the closing phenylalanine or tryptophan. D genes are given only for firm matches. Clone size appears in some rows only: once, few, many, or a class for an expanded clone.

clone_size,v_call,d_call,j_call,cdr3_nt,cdr3_aa
.,TRBV21-1,.,TRBJ1-2,TGTGCCAGCAGCAAACGCGGGACTAACTATGGCTACACCTTC,CASSKRGTNYGYTF
.,TRBV28,.,TRBJ2-1,TGTGCCAGCAGTTTTCCCGATTCCTGGGGCCAGTCCTACAATGAGCAGTTCTTC,CASSFPDSWGQSYNEQFF
.,TRBV18,.,TRBJ1-1,TGTGCCAGCTCACCGGTTCCCGGGGTTGAGGCTGAAGCTTTCTTT,CASSPVPGVEAEAFF
.,TRBV30,TRBD2,TRBJ2-3,TGTGCCTGGTATAGCGGGCCACCTACAGATACGCAGTATTTT,CAWYSGPPTDTQYF
.,TRBV7-8,TRBD1,TRBJ2-7,TGTGCCAGCAGCCCCACAAGGACAGGGCTTTTCTCTAACCAACGTTACGAGCAGTACTTC,CASSPTRTGLFSNQRYEQYF
.,TRBV25-1,.,TRBJ1-2,TGTGCCAGCAGCATCGGGTTAGCGGATGGCTACACCTTC,CASSIGLADGYTF
.,TRBV7-9,TRBD1,TRBJ1-1,TGTGCCAGCAGCTTACCAGGGGGGACTGAAGCTTTCTTT,CASSLPGGTEAFF
.,TRBV5-3,.,TRBJ2-1,TGTGCCACCGATTTACCGAGCTCCTACAATGAGCAGTTCTTC,CATDLPSSYNEQFF
few,TRBV5-1,TRBD1,TRBJ1-2,TGCGCCAGCAGCCTCCGGGACAGCCTTTATGGCTACACCTTC,CASSLRDSLYGYTF
once,TRBV6-1,.,TRBJ2-3,TGTGCCAGCAGTTCGTACGGAGGGAAGCATACGCAGTATTTT,CASSSYGGKHTQYF
.,TRBV18,TRBD1,TRBJ1-1,TGTGCCAGCTCACCCTACAGGGGGGGGAAGGACACTGAAGCTTTCTTT,CASSPYRGGKDTEAFF
.,TRBV6-6,.,TRBJ1-1,TGTGCCAGCAGCTACCTTCGAACAGGTAACACTGAAGCTTTCTTT,CASSYLRTGNTEAFF
.,TRBV19,.,TRBJ2-7,TGTGCCAGTAGTGCAACAGGGATTTTCGCCTACGAGCAGTACTTC,CASSATGIFAYEQYF
.,TRBV7-8,.,TRBJ2-6,TGTGCCAGCAGCTTAGCGCTTTTAGCGGCTAAACTCTCTGGGGCCAACGTCCTGACTTTC,CASSLALLAAKLSGANVLTF
.,TRBV5-1,.,TRBJ2-2,TGCGCCAGCAGCTTGGCGGGCGGGGAGCTGTTTTTT,CASSLAGGELFF
.,TRBV29-1,TRBD2,TRBJ2-5,TGCAGCGTTGAAGACCGGATAGCGGGGGGGGAGACCCAGTACTTC,CSVEDRIAGGETQYF
.,TRBV5-1,.,TRBJ2-3,TGCGCCAGCAGCTTGATAAGCCCAGATACGCAGTATTTT,CASSLISPDTQYF
.,TRBV19,TRBD1,TRBJ1-2,TGTGCCAGTATCCCGGGGCCGACAGGGAACGGCTACACCTTC,CASIPGPTGNGYTF
.,TRBV5-1,.,TRBJ1-1,TGCGCCAGCAGCTTGGTAGGTCAGGGGAACACTGAAGCTTTCTTT,CASSLVGQGNTEAFF
.,TRBV4-2,TRBD1,TRBJ2-7,TGTGCCAGCAGCCAAGATTGGGACAGGCGATACGAGCAGTACTTC,CASSQDWDRRYEQYF
.,TRBV7-8,TRBD1,TRBJ2-7,TGTGCCAGCACCCTGACCGGGACAGGGGGAGACGAGCAGTACTTC,CASTLTGTGGDEQYF
once,TRBV5-1,.,TRBJ2-3,TGCGCCAGCAGCTTGGCAGTAGGCGGGACAGCCCACACAGATACGCAGTATTTT,CASSLAVGGTAHTDTQYF
.,TRBV7-9,.,TRBJ1-1,TGTGCCAGCAGCCTGTCCGGACTTGAAGCTTTCTTT,CASSLSGLEAFF
.,TRBV7-9,TRBD2,TRBJ2-5,TGTGCCAGCAGCTTAGCGCGGACTAGTAAAGAGACCCAGTACTTC,CASSLARTSKETQYF
.,TRBV9,TRBD2,TRBJ2-1,TGTGCCAGCAGCGTAAGCGGGGGGTTCTACAATGAGCAGTTCTTC,CASSVSGGFYNEQFF
few,TRBV4-2,.,TRBJ2-4,TGTGCCAGCAGCCAAACAGCATTAGCCAAAAACATTCAGTACTTC,CASSQTALAKNIQYF
once,TRBV5-1,.,TRBJ2-1,TGCGCCAGCAGCTTGGGGCCGGGACTCCAGCGGTTCTTC,CASSLGPGLQRFF
.,TRBV6-1,.,TRBJ2-2,TGTGCCAGCAAACTTCCGGGACTCGCGACCGGGGAGCTGTTTTTT,CASKLPGLATGELFF
.,TRBV6-1,TRBD1,TRBJ1-2,TGTGCCAGCTCCACTGGGACAGGGGCAAACTATGGCTACACCTTC,CASSTGTGANYGYTF
few,TRBV2,TRBD2,TRBJ2-1,TGTGCCGGGACTAGCGGGACTGCGTACAATGAGCAGTTCTTC,CAGTSGTAYNEQFF
.,TRBV27,.,TRBJ2-3,TGTGCCAGCACGCTACGGGGGGCTATCACAGATACGCAGTATTTT,CASTLRGAITDTQYF
.,TRBV5-8,.,TRBJ2-7,TGTGCCAGCAGCTGGGGGCAGGGTTCCGCGAGTAGGGAGCAGTACTTC,CASSWGQGSASREQYF
.,TRBV5-1,TRBD1,TRBJ1-1,TGCGCCAGCAGCTCCGGGACAGGGGGCTCCCGGGGAGCTTTCTTT,CASSSGTGGSRGAFF
.,TRBV11-2,TRBD2,TRBJ2-5,TGTGCCAGCAGCCCGGCGGGGGCTAGCGGGGCGTACCAAGAGACCCAGTACTTC,CASSPAGASGAYQETQYF
.,TRBV6-6,TRBD1,TRBJ1-1,TGTGCCAGCAGAGATCCCGGGACAGCCTACACTGAAGCTTTCTTT,CASRDPGTAYTEAFF
.,TRBV5-1,TRBD2,TRBJ2-7,TGCGCCAGCAGCCCCAATGCGGGGGGTTACGAGCAGTACTTC,CASSPNAGGYEQYF
.,TRBV5-1,.,TRBJ1-1,TGCGCCAGCAGCTTGGTCCGGGGTAGGAACACTGAAGCTTTCTTT,CASSLVRGRNTEAFF
once,TRBV10-2,TRBD2,TRBJ2-1,TGCGCCAGCAGCACCGGGACTAGCGGGAGAGGGGGTGAGCAGTTCTTC,CASSTGTSGRGGEQFF
.,TRBV9,.,TRBJ2-3,TGTGCCAGCAGCGTAGGTCCGGGCACAGATACGCAGTATTTT,CASSVGPGTDTQYF